This record covers a single T cell receptor (beta chain). This entry is derived from a study of T cell changes during pregnancy in multiple sclerosis. Measured with immunoSEQ multiplex PCR; TCRdb has only the in-frame clones, and not every one. The sample consists of about 80,000 clones, approximately 90% of them appearing once. CDR3 length equals 16 residues. Germline CDR1 LGHNA, CDR2 YNFKEQ. Trimming removed 0 bases from V and 2 bases from J, with 12 bases in between. The chain couples TRBV4-2 to TRBJ2-3, with D possibly TRBD1 on 5 matching bases. The sequence was collected from a female donor with multiple sclerosis, enrolled in a pregnancy study. The specimen comprised peripheral blood, sampled before pregnancy. The CDR3 region has the DNA TGTGCCAGCAGCCAAGAGTTTCTAGGGGACACAGATACGCAGTATTTT. Translating it yields CASSQEFLGDTDTQYF.